The entry that follows covers one T cell receptor beta chain sequence. Source study methods: Reference gene primer amplification gave nucleated cell count estimates. Generated by immunoSEQ multiplex PCR, the TCRdb table keeps only in-frame clones and is missing some. V and J calls plus clone size are reproduced from that table; the DNA served to infer D and trimming. The sample contains about 190,000 clones, around 82% of which appear only once. The entry originates in a study of blood T cell repertoires in COVID-19. Study at large: Samples taken during acute and convalescent COVID-19 were collected in the United States, Italy and Spain. PBMCs, B-cell-depleted T cells, or T cells provided the cDNA or gDNA that made up the material.

With 1 base removed from V and 6 bases from J, the gap between germline ends came to 16 bases. Germline assignment: CDR1 SGHRS and CDR2 YFSETQ. The length of the CDR3 is 15 residues. The sample taken for sequencing was peripheral blood. V and J are TRBV5-1 and TRBJ1-2, with D maybe TRBD1 (6 bases). The TCR originated in a man in his fifties or sixties with active or convalescent COVID-19. The CDR3 here is CASSLISGEYHGYTF. DNA of the CDR3: TGCGCCAGCAGCTTGATCTCAGGGGAATATCATGGCTACACCTTC.